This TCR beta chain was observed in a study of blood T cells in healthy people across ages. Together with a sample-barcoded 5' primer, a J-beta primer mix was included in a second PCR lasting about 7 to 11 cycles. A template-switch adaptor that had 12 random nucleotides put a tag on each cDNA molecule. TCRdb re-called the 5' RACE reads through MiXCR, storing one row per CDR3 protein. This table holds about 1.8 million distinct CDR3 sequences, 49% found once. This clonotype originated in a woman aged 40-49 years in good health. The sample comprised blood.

The CDR3 protein is CASSVPVTRHEQFF. CDR3 DNA: TGTGCCAGCAGTGTCCCCGTTACTAGGCATGAGCAGTTCTTC. The chain has TRBV28 and TRBJ2-1; D is perhaps TRBD2 (5 bases). This CDR3 contains 14 residues. The V gene lost 5 bases and the J gene lost 8 bases, with 16 bases spanning the gap. Looked up from germline, CDR1 is MDHEN and CDR2 is SYDVKM.